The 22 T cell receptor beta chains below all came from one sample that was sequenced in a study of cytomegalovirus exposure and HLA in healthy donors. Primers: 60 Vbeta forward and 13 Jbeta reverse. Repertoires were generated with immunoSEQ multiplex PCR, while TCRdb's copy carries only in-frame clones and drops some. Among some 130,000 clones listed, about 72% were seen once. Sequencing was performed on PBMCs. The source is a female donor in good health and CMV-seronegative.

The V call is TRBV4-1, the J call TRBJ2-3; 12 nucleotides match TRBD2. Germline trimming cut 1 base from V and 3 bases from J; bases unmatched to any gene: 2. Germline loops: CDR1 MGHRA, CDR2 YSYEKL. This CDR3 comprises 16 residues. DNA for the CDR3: TGCGCCAGCAGCCAAGCTAGCGGGAGGGCAACAGATACGCAGTATTTT. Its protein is CASSQASGRATDTQYF.

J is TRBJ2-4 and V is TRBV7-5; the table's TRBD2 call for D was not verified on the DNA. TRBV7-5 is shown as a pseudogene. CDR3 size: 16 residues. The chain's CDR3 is CVRSLVLAGVKNIQYF. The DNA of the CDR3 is TGTGTCAGAAGCTTAGTCCTAGCGGGAGTCAAAAACATTCAGTACTTC.

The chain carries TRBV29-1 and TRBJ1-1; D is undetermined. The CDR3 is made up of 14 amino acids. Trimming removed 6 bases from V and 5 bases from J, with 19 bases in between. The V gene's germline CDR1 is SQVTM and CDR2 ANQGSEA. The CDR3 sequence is CSVLTRAGRTEAFF. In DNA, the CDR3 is TGCAGCGTCCTCACGAGGGCAGGTAGGACTGAAGCTTTCTTT.

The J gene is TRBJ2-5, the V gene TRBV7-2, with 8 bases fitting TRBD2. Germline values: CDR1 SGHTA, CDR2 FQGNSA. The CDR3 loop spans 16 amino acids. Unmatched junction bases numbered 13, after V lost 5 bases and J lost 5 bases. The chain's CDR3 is CASSPGRAGVRETQYF. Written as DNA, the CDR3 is TGTGCCAGCAGCCCCGGAAGAGCGGGAGTACGGGAGACCCAGTACTTC.

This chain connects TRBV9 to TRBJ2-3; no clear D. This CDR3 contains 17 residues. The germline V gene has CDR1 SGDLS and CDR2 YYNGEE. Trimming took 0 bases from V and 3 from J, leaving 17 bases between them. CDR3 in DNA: TGTGCCAGCAGCGTAGGAATTAGCCCAGTAGGAACAGATACGCAGTATTTT. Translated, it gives CASSVGISPVGTDTQYF.

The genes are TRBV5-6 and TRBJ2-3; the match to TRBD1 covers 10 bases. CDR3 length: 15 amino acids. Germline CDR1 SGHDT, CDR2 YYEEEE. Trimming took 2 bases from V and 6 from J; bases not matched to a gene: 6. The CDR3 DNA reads TGTGCCAGCAGCTTATTTGACAGGGGGCAGGATACGCAGTATTTT. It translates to CASSLFDRGQDTQYF. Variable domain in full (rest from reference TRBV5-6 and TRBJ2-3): DAGVTQSPTHLIKTRGQQVTLRCSPKSGHDTVSWYQQALGQGPQFIFQYYEEEERQRGNFPDRFSGHQFPNYSSELNVNALLLGDSALYLCASSLFDRGQDTQYFGPGTRLTVL.

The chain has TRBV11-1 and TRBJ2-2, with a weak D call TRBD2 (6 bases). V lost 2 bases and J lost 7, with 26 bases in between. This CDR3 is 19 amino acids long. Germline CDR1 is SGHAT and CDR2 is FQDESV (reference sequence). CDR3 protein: CASSLPREKAAQEGGELFF. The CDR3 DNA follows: TGTGCCAGCAGCTTACCTAGGGAGAAAGCGGCCCAGGAGGGCGGGGAGCTGTTTTTT.

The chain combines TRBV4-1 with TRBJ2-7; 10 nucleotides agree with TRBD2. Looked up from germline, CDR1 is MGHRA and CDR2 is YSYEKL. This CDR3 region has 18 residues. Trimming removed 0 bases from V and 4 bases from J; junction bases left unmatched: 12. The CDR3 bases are TGCGCCAGCAGCCAAGATGCAGCGGGAGGGGAGACCGGGTACGAGCAGTACTTC. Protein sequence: CASSQDAAGGETGYEQYF.

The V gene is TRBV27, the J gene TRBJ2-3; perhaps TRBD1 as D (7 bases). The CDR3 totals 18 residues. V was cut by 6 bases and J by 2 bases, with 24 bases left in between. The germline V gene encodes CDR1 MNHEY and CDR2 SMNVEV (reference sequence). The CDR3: CASSLSQGGTEFTDTQYF. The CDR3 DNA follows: TGTGCCAGCAGCCTCTCTCAGGGCGGGACAGAGTTCACAGATACGCAGTATTTT.

The DNA for the CDR3 is TGTGCCAGCAGTACCCCCCTTTTGGTCAGGGGCTGGGATTCACCCCTCCACTTT. It translates to CASSTPLLVRGWDSPLHF. J is TRBJ1-6 and V is TRBV28, with D perhaps TRBD1 (6 bases). The germline CDR1 and CDR2 sequences are MDHEN and SYDVKM. The CDR3 length is 18 residues. V lost 5 bases and J 8 bases, leaving 25 bases between the germline ends.

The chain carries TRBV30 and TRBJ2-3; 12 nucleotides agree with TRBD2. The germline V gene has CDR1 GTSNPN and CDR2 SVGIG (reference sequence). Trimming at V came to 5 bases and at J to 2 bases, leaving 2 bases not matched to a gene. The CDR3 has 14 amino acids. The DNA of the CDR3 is TGTGCCTGGCGGACTAGCGGGGCCACAGATACGCAGTATTTT. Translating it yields CAWRTSGATDTQYF. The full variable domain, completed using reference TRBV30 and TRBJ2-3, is SQTIHQWPATLVQPVGSPLSLECTVEGTSNPNLYWYRQAAGRGLQLLFYSVGIGQISSEVPQNLSASRPQDRQFILSSKKLLLSDSGFYLCAWRTSGATDTQYFGPGTRLTVL.

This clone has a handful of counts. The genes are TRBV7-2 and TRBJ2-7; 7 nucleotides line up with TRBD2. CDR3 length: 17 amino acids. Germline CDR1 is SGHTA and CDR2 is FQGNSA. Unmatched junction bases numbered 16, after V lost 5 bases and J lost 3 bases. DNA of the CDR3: TGTGCCAGCAGCCACCCCGGGGGGAGGCGGGATAACTACGAGCAGTACTTC. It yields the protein CASSHPGGRRDNYEQYF.

As DNA, the CDR3 is TGCGCCAGCAGCTTGGGAGGAGCGAACACTGAAGCTTTCTTT. It yields the protein CASSLGGANTEAFF. The chain has TRBV5-1 and TRBJ1-1; D is unresolved. In germline, CDR1 is SGHRS, CDR2 YFSETQ. V was clipped by 0 bases and J by 1 base, with 7 bases between them. The CDR3 is made up of 14 amino acids. The full variable domain, with the rest looked up from reference TRBV5-1 and TRBJ1-1, is KAGVTQTPRYLIKTRGQQVTLSCSPISGHRSVSWYQQTPGQGLQFLFEYFSETQRNKGNFPGRFSGRQFSNSRSEMNVSTLELGDSALYLCASSLGGANTEAFFGQGTRLTVV.

CDR3 loop: CASSKNRDRGTYEQYF. The CDR3 DNA reads TGTGCCAGCAGCAAAAACCGGGACAGGGGAACCTACGAGCAGTACTTC. The chain couples TRBV2 to TRBJ2-7; 10 bases are a match to TRBD1. The germline CDR1 and CDR2 sequences are SNHLY and FYNNEI. J gave up 2 bases and V 6 bases, and 10 bases lay outside the gene matches. This CDR3 comprises 16 residues.

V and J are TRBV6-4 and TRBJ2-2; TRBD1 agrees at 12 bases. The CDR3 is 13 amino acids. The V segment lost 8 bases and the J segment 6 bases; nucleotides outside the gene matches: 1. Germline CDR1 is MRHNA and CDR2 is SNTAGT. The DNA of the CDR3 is TGTGCCAGCGGGACAGGGGGCGCCGGGGAGCTGTTTTTT. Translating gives CASGTGGAGELFF.

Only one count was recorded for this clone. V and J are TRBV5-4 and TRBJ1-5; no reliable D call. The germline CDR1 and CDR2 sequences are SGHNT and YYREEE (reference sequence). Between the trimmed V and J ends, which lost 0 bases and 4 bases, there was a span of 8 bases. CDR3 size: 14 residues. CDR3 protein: CASSLGGANQPQHF. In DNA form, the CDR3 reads TGTGCCAGCAGCTTGGGGGGAGCGAATCAGCCCCAGCATTTT.

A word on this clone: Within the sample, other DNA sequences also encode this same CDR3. The CDR3 loop reads CASSPDRGSYEQYF. The CDR3 DNA follows: TGTGCCAGCAGTCCCGACAGGGGATCCTACGAGCAGTACTTC. The rearrangement uses TRBV6-5 and TRBJ2-7; 8 bases map to TRBD1. Trimming took 5 bases from V and 1 from J; bases not matched to a gene: 4. Germline CDR1 is MNHEY and CDR2 is SVGAGI. CDR3 size: 14 residues.

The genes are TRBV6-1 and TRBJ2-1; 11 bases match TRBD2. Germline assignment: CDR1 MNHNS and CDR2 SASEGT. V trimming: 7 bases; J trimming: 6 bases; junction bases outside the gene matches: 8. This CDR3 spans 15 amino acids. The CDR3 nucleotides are TGTGCCAGCATCACAGGACTAGCGGGTCTCAATGAGCAGTTCTTC. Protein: CASITGLAGLNEQFF.

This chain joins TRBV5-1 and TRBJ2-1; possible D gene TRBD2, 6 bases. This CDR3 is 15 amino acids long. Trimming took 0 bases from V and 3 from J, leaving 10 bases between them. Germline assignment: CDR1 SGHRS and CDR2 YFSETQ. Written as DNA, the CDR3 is TGCGCCAGCAGCTTGGCCGAGGGAGGCTACAATGAGCAGTTCTTC. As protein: CASSLAEGGYNEQFF. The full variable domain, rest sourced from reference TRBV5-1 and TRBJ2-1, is KAGVTQTPRYLIKTRGQQVTLSCSPISGHRSVSWYQQTPGQGLQFLFEYFSETQRNKGNFPGRFSGRQFSNSRSEMNVSTLELGDSALYLCASSLAEGGYNEQFFGPGTRLTVL.

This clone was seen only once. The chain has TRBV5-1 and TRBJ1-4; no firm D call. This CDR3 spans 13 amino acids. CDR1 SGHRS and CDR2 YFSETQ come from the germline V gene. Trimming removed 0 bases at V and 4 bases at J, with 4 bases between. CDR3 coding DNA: TGCGCCAGCAGCTTGGACAGTAATGAAAAACTGTTTTTT. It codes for CASSLDSNEKLFF.

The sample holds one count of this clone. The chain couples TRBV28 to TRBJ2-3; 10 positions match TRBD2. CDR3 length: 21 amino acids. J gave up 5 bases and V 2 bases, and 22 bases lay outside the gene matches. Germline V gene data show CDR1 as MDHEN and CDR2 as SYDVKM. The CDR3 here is CASSLLLGGQREGHLRDTQYF. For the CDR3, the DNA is TGTGCCAGCAGTTTACTTTTAGGGGGACAGCGGGAGGGCCACCTAAGAGATACGCAGTATTTT.

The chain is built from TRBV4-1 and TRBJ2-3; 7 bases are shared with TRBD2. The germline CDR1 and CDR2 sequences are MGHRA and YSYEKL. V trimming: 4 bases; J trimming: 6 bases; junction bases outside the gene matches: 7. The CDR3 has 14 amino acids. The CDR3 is CASSPWGGRDTQYF. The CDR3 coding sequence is TGCGCCAGCAGCCCCTGGGGAGGGAGGGATACGCAGTATTTT.